These 9 T cell receptor beta chains originate from one sample sequenced in a study of cytomegalovirus exposure and HLA in healthy donors. The study ran its PCR with 60 Vbeta and 13 Jbeta primers. Only in-frame clones appear in the TCRdb table, and some are missing; sequencing was by immunoSEQ multiplex PCR. The sample contains 80,000 to 100,000 clones, approximately 80% of which appear only once. The sequenced material came from PBMCs. These receptors were collected from a male donor in good health and CMV-seropositive.

The genes are TRBV6-1 and TRBJ1-5, with a tentative D call TRBD1 (5 bases). This CDR3 has 14 residues. Germline V gene lookup returns CDR1 MNHNS and CDR2 SASEGT. V was trimmed by 4 bases and J by 4 bases, leaving 11 bases between them. The CDR3 is CASSVGGRNQPQHF. DNA of the CDR3: TGTGCCAGCAGTGTTGGGGGGAGGAATCAGCCCCAGCATTTT.

This chain links TRBV7-9 with TRBJ2-5, with 10 positions matching TRBD1. The CDR3 covers 15 residues. The J segment lost 4 bases and the V segment lost 1 base, leaving 3 bases of the junction unmatched. The germline V gene has CDR1 SEHNR and CDR2 FQNEAQ (reference sequence). CDR3 nucleotide sequence: TGTGCCAGCAGCTTAGGACAGGGGGCCTCAGAGACCCAGTACTTC. It specifies CASSLGQGASETQYF.

The rearrangement uses TRBV6-1 and TRBJ1-2, with 7 nucleotides matching TRBD1. The CDR3 loop spans 15 amino acids. V lost 1 base to trimming and J lost 8 bases; unmatched junction nucleotides: 10. The germline V gene has CDR1 MNHNS and CDR2 SASEGT. CDR3 sequence (DNA): TGTGCCAGCAGTGAAGTTCAGGGGGACGGTTTGGGCTACACCTTC. Translated, it gives CASSEVQGDGLGYTF.

This sequence joins TRBV30 and TRBJ1-4; 7 nucleotides agree with TRBD1. The CDR3 covers 13 residues. Germline lookup yields CDR1 GTSNPN and CDR2 SVGIG (reference sequence). V lost 0 bases and J lost 11; bases outside the gene matches: 6. This CDR3 reads CAWSVLPRGKLFF. In DNA form, the CDR3 reads TGTGCCTGGAGTGTACTCCCCAGGGGGAAACTGTTTTTT.

This chain joins TRBV30 and TRBJ1-6; 9 nucleotides agree with TRBD1. The CDR3 is 15 amino acids. V lost 3 bases, J lost 7 bases, and 7 bases stayed unmatched. CDR1 is GTSNPN, CDR2 SVGIG, per germline (reference sequence). CDR3 region: CAWRSRGQGNSPLHF. DNA for the CDR3: TGTGCCTGGAGGAGTCGGGGACAGGGAAATTCACCCCTCCACTTT.

This rearrangement joins TRBV6-5 to TRBJ1-2; 7 bases are a match to TRBD1. V shed 5 bases, J shed 4 bases, and the junction held 7 bases outside the gene matches. This CDR3 contains 14 residues. Germline V gene data show CDR1 as MNHEY and CDR2 as SVGAGI. The CDR3 bases are TGTGCCAGCAGTCCGGGACAGTCTTCCTATGGCTACACCTTC. It codes for CASSPGQSSYGYTF.

A few counts support this clone. The genes are TRBV10-1 and TRBJ1-1; possibly TRBD1 for D (6 bases). The length of the CDR3 is 13 residues. Trimming pared 6 bases from V and 1 base from J, leaving 9 bases between. Germline CDR1 reads WNHNN; CDR2 reads SYGVQD (reference sequence). CDR3 DNA: TGCGCCAGCAGCGGACAGCAGAACACTGAAGCTTTCTTT. Protein: CASSGQQNTEAFF.

The gene calls are TRBV4-2 and TRBJ2-5; TRBD2 matches at 10 bases. In germline, CDR1 is LGHNA, CDR2 YNFKEQ. Trimming at V came to 1 base and at J to 3 bases, leaving 5 bases not matched to a gene. The CDR3 loop spans 16 amino acids. This CDR3 is CASSQGAGGLKETQYF. The CDR3 bases are TGTGCCAGCAGCCAAGGAGCGGGGGGGCTCAAAGAGACCCAGTACTTC.

The chain uses TRBV5-6 and TRBJ1-2, with a tentative D call TRBD1 (6 bases). Germline lookup yields CDR1 SGHDT and CDR2 YYEEEE. This CDR3 spans 14 amino acids. Between the trimmed V and J ends, which lost 4 bases and 7 bases, there was a span of 17 bases. The CDR3 loop is CASSEAQGIGGYTF. The CDR3 DNA is TGTGCCAGCAGCGAGGCCCAGGGGATAGGTGGCTACACCTTC.